This entry describes one T cell receptor beta chain. Its target is not known. One end of the junction varies from germline; a read error may be responsible. CDR1 SGHTA and CDR2 FQGNSA come from the germline V gene. CDR3 length: 15 amino acids. The data were taken from a study of blood T cells in healthy people across ages. Overall study findings and caveats: The study lacked donor CMV status, which possibly confounded expanded clonotype changes.

Alongside a J-beta primer mix, a sample-barcoded 5' primer served in a second PCR lasting roughly 6 to 12 cycles. Each sample provided no less than 2.5 million CDR3-containing paired-end reads. TCRdb recomputed calls from the 5' RACE reads with MiXCR, one row per CDR3 protein. The sample gives roughly 900,000 distinct CDR3 sequences, under 35% of which show up once; roughly 17% is in the top ten. Each sample gave at least 7 million isolated PBMCs. Total RNA extraction produced at least 5.5 micrograms (per sample) for the study. The sequencing sample was made of blood. This receptor was taken from a woman older than 75 in good health. The chain recombines TRBV7-2 with TRBJ2-1; 10 bases are shared with TRBD2. CDR3 in DNA: TGTGCCAGCAGCCGGCTAGCGGGGGTCTACAACGAGCGGTTCTTC. This sequence encodes CASSRLAGVYNERFF.